The 19 T cell receptor beta chains in this list originate from one sample, sequenced in a study of spatial heterogeneity in lung cancer. TCRdb processed the 5' RACE reads anew with MiXCR; each CDR3 protein has one entry. The sample includes around 18,000 distinct CDR3 sequences, approximately 8.5% seen only once; the top ten take roughly 20%. As for time point: blood at routine non-recurrence follow-up after resection. Specimen: PBMCs, collected at follow-up. The receptors were gathered from a male donor with early-stage non-small cell lung cancer.

The genes are TRBV28 and TRBJ2-5, with 8 bases aligning to TRBD2. The CDR3 has 13 residues. Germline values: CDR1 MDHEN, CDR2 SYDVKM. V lost 5 bases and J lost 8; bases outside the gene matches: 7. CDR3 sequence: CASSSGRARTQYF. The CDR3 DNA sequence: TGTGCCAGCAGTAGCGGGAGAGCGCGAACCCAGTACTTC.

With respect to this clonotype: This may be a read error, as it is one base from a much larger clone. The chain is built from TRBV27 and TRBJ2-2; D may match TRBD1 or TRBD2 (5 bases each). CDR1 and CDR2 from the germline V gene are MNHEY and SMNVEV (reference sequence). The CDR3 extends over 13 amino acids. The CDR3 DNA sequence: TGTGCCAGCAGTCCCCGGGACCCCGGGGAGCTGTATTTT. This codes for CASSPRDPGELYF.

This clonotype was observed many times. The DNA of the CDR3 is TGTGCCAGCAGAACCGGCTATCCCCCCTACGAGCAGTACTTC. Amino acid sequence: CASRTGYPPYEQYF. The chain has TRBV6-2 or TRBV6-3 and TRBJ2-7; D gene uncertain. CDR3 size: 14 residues. Germline V lookup: CDR1 MNHEY, CDR2 SVGEGT. With 6 bases removed from V and 2 bases from J, the gap between germline ends came to 14 bases.

This clonotype appeared a few times. V gene TRBV6-2 or TRBV6-3 combines with J gene TRBJ1-5; possibly TRBD1 for D (6 bases). Germline CDR1 reads MNHEY; CDR2 reads SVGEGT. V shed 10 bases and J shed 6 bases, with 22 bases lying between them. The CDR3 totals 15 residues. The CDR3 spells CATTLRGGAVQPQHF. Here the CDR3 DNA reads TGTGCCACCACACTCCGCGGGGGGGCGGTTCAGCCCCAGCATTTT.

There are a few counts of this clonotype. The chain carries TRBV4-1 and TRBJ1-2, with D possibly TRBD1 on 5 matching bases. V lost 4 bases to trimming and J lost 4 bases, with 19 bases between them. Germline assignment: CDR1 MGHRA and CDR2 YSYEKL. The CDR3 covers 16 residues. The CDR3 loop is CASSPEMGRGPYGYTF. Here the CDR3 DNA reads TGCGCCAGCAGCCCCGAAATGGGTCGGGGACCCTATGGCTACACCTTC.

The sample holds many counts of this clonotype. The genes are TRBV7-2 and TRBJ2-6; TRBD2 matches at 15 bases. CDR1 is SGHTA, CDR2 FQGNSA, per germline. The CDR3 length is 21 residues. J was trimmed by 0 bases and V by 5 bases; bases with no gene match: 11. The CDR3 DNA reads as TGTGCCAGCAGCCATTCCCCGGGACTAGCGGGGGGAAGCTCTGGGGCCAACGTCCTGACTTTC. Translated: CASSHSPGLAGGSSGANVLTF. Drawing the rest from reference TRBV7-2 and TRBJ2-6, the complete variable domain is GAGVSQSPSNKVTEKGKDVELRCDPISGHTALYWYRQSLGQGLEFLIYFQGNSAPDKSGLPSDRFSAERTGGSVSTLTIQRTQQEDSAVYLCASSHSPGLAGGSSGANVLTFGAGSRLTVL.

The chain is built from TRBV20-1 and TRBJ2-1; 9 bases align to TRBD2. The V and J ends lost 3 bases and 4 bases, in that order; junction bases with no gene match: 7. Per the germline V gene, CDR1 is DFQATT and CDR2 is SNEGSKA (reference sequence). There are 15 residues in the CDR3. The CDR3 is CSASKGLAIYNEQFF. CDR3 DNA sequence: TGCAGTGCTAGCAAAGGACTAGCGATTTACAATGAGCAGTTCTTC.

This clonotype is classed as medium-sized. In DNA, the CDR3 is TGTGCCAGCAGCCTAGGGACAGGGCCCTACGAGCAGTACTTC. This translates into CASSLGTGPYEQYF. V gene TRBV7-2 combines with J gene TRBJ2-7; 9 nucleotides agree with TRBD1. The CDR3 contains 14 residues. From germline, CDR1 is SGHTA and CDR2 FQGNSA. The trim removed 5 bases at V and 2 bases at J, leaving 4 bases unmatched.

This clonotype appeared many times. The chain is built from TRBV12-3 or TRBV12-4 and TRBJ1-2; the D is unclear. Trimming left V 5 bases short and J 3 bases short, with 10 bases between. The CDR3 covers 13 residues. This CDR3 is CASSPDTDYGYTF. Written as DNA, the CDR3 is TGTGCCAGCAGTCCCGACACAGACTATGGCTACACCTTC.

This clonotype was picked up many times. This chain uses TRBV6-1 with TRBJ2-2; TRBD2 might be the D (6 bases). Trimming pared 5 bases from V and 6 bases from J, leaving 10 bases between. The length of the CDR3 is 13 residues. Germline V gene data show CDR1 as MNHNS and CDR2 as SASEGT. CDR3 in DNA: TGTGCCAGCAGTAGCAGGGAGGCCGGGGAGCTGTTTTTT. Its translation is CASSSREAGELFF.

The sample holds many counts of this clonotype. The chain uses TRBV11-2 and TRBJ2-1, with D perhaps matching TRBD1 or TRBD2 (6 bases each). The CDR3 has 14 amino acids. In germline, CDR1 is SGHAT, CDR2 FQNNGV. Trimming shortened V by 3 bases and J by 9 bases, and 15 bases separated the two germline ends. The CDR3 region is CASSLGGSGIEQFF. For the CDR3, the DNA is TGTGCCAGCAGCTTGGGGGGCTCAGGAATTGAGCAGTTCTTC. Complete variable domain (other parts from reference TRBV11-2 and TRBJ2-1): EAGVAQSPRYKIIEKRQSVAFWCNPISGHATLYWYQQILGQGPKLLIQFQNNGVVDDSQLPKDRFSAERLKGVDSTLKIQPAKLEDSAVYLCASSLGGSGIEQFFGPGTRLTVL.

Only one count was recorded for this clonotype. A much larger clonotype is one base distant, so this may be a read error. This chain links TRBV6-2 or TRBV6-3 with TRBJ1-5; no firm D call. The germline gives CDR1 MNHEY, CDR2 SVGEGT. The CDR3 totals 13 residues. The CDR3 protein is CASSYSNNQPRHF. The CDR3 region has the DNA TGTGCCAGCAGTTACTCGAACAACCAGCCCCGGCATTTT.

This clonotype has a count of ten or more. The chain uses TRBV20-1 and TRBJ1-2, with a weak D call TRBD1 (5 bases). The germline V gene has CDR1 DFQATT and CDR2 SNEGSKA (reference sequence). The CDR3 loop spans 15 amino acids. The germline V and J ends were trimmed by 0 bases and 3 bases, with 14 bases remaining between them. CDR3 in amino acids: CSARDQSQGDYGYTF. In DNA, the CDR3 is TGCAGTGCTAGAGATCAGAGCCAGGGTGACTATGGCTACACCTTC.

In its sample, this clonotype was seen many times. This sequence joins TRBV7-7 and TRBJ2-2; 11 bases are a match to TRBD1. Trimming cost V 5 bases and J 4 bases; bases outside gene matches: 9. CDR3 length: 17 residues. Germline CDR1 SSHAT, CDR2 FNYEAQ (reference sequence). The CDR3 region has the DNA TGTGCCAGCAGCCAAAATCCCGGGACAGGGGGCACCGGGGAGCTGTTTTTT. Residues: CASSQNPGTGGTGELFF.

This chain joins TRBV20-1 and TRBJ2-2, with 7 bases fitting TRBD1. Germline values: CDR1 DFQATT, CDR2 SNEGSKA (reference sequence). The ends lost 6 bases at V and 6 bases at J; junction bases unmatched: 13. This CDR3 has 15 residues. The DNA for the CDR3 is TGCAGTGCCCATACAGGGGACGGTTTTCCCGGGGAGCTGTTTTTT. As protein: CSAHTGDGFPGELFF.

The sample holds many counts of this clonotype. V usage is TRBV11-2 and J usage is TRBJ2-7; no clear D. This CDR3 comprises 15 residues. Trimming cost V 2 bases and J 3 bases, with 14 bases left between them. The germline V gene has CDR1 SGHAT and CDR2 FQNNGV. The CDR3 spells CASSLKNSRSYEQYF. DNA of the CDR3: TGTGCCAGCAGCTTAAAAAACAGCCGCAGCTACGAGCAGTACTTC.

This clonotype was counted between two and nine times. The rearrangement links TRBV5-5 to TRBJ2-1, with TRBD2 identical over 11 bases. J gave up 4 bases and V 5 bases, and 11 bases lay outside the gene matches. CDR1 and CDR2 (germline): SGHKS, YYEKEE (reference sequence). The CDR3 sequence is 17 residues long. CDR3 sequence (DNA): TGTGCCAGCAGGAGGGTTTTCGGGACTAGCGGATACAATGAGCAGTTCTTC. Translating it yields CASRRVFGTSGYNEQFF.

This clonotype came up a few times. This CDR3 is CSAVNRLAGVYEQFF. As DNA, the CDR3 is TGCAGTGCCGTTAATAGACTAGCGGGAGTTTATGAGCAGTTCTTC. The chain uses TRBV20-1 and TRBJ2-1; the match to TRBD2 covers 12 bases. Trimming removed 6 bases from V and 8 bases from J; junction bases left unmatched: 11. This CDR3 has 15 residues. The V gene's germline CDR1 is DFQATT and CDR2 SNEGSKA (reference sequence).

This clonotype was seen many times. The chain links TRBV7-9 to TRBJ2-7; 8 bases map to TRBD1. Germline CDR1 SEHNR, CDR2 FQNEAQ (reference sequence). The CDR3 has 16 amino acids. V shed 1 base and J 0 bases; nucleotides not matched to a gene: 5. The CDR3 nucleotides are TGTGCCAGCAGCTTAGTGGGACAGGCTGTCTCCTACGAGCAGTACTTC. Translation gives CASSLVGQAVSYEQYF.